Listed below are T cell receptor beta chains from one sample, sequenced in a study of vaccination effects on CD4 cells after COVID-19. These TCRs are of unknown antigen specificity. Sequenced by immunoSEQ multiplex PCR; TCRdb stores in-frame clones only, minus some. The sample consists of about 27,000 clones, 80% to 90% of them appearing once. This sample comprised CD4+ T cells from PBMCs cultured with HCoV-NL63 spike peptides, obtained after COVID-19 vaccination. These receptor sequences come from a human donor who received a COVID-19 vaccine. Some clones in this sample may be carry-over from other donors' samples. Both conserved end residues are part of each CDR3. The order of the fields is D gene, J gene, V gene, clone size, CDR3 protein, CDR3 DNA. The D gene is left open where the match is weak. Clone size is stated in some rows and not others, as once, few, many or a class when expanded.

D gene: NA
J gene: TRBJ2-3
V gene: TRBV24-1
clone size: NA
CDR3 protein: CATSDPDRNTQYF
CDR3 DNA: TGTGCCACCAGTGATCCGGACAGAAATACGCAGTATTTT

D gene: NA
J gene: TRBJ1-2
V gene: TRBV2
clone size: NA
CDR3 protein: CATAPIGGNGYTF
CDR3 DNA: TGTGCCACCGCACCGATAGGCGGGAATGGCTACACCTTC

D gene: NA
J gene: TRBJ2-3
V gene: TRBV27
clone size: NA
CDR3 protein: CASSFLVGDTQYF
CDR3 DNA: TGTGCCAGCAGTTTTCTTGTGGGAGATACGCAGTATTTT

D gene: TRBD1
J gene: TRBJ1-5
V gene: TRBV28
clone size: NA
CDR3 protein: CASSKPPGTATFNQPQHF
CDR3 DNA: TGTGCCAGCAGCAAACCCCCTGGGACAGCGACTTTTAATCAGCCCCAGCATTTT

D gene: NA
J gene: TRBJ1-2
V gene: TRBV7-2
clone size: NA
CDR3 protein: CASSLAHPGTNYGYTF
CDR3 DNA: TGTGCCAGCAGCTTGGCCCACCCGGGAACAAACTATGGCTACACCTTC

D gene: TRBD1
J gene: TRBJ1-2
V gene: TRBV10-3
clone size: NA
CDR3 protein: CAISDPDRAGYTF
CDR3 DNA: TGTGCCATCAGTGACCCTGACAGGGCGGGCTACACCTTC

D gene: NA
J gene: TRBJ2-2
V gene: TRBV12-3/TRBV12-4
clone size: NA
CDR3 protein: CASSRFPRELFF
CDR3 DNA: TGTGCCAGCAGCCGGTTTCCCCGGGAGCTGTTTTTT

D gene: NA
J gene: TRBJ1-2
V gene: TRBV19
clone size: NA
CDR3 protein: CASSPGTGDYGYTF
CDR3 DNA: TGTGCCAGTAGCCCCGGGACGGGGGACTATGGCTACACCTTC

D gene: TRBD1
J gene: TRBJ2-5
V gene: TRBV11-2
clone size: once
CDR3 protein: CASSLDLMDRGLKETQYF
CDR3 DNA: TGTGCCAGCAGCTTAGATTTAATGGACAGGGGGCTTAAAGAGACCCAGTACTTC

D gene: NA
J gene: TRBJ1-1
V gene: TRBV18
clone size: NA
CDR3 protein: CASSPPPDGEAFF
CDR3 DNA: TGTGCCAGCTCACCTCCCCCCGACGGGGAAGCTTTCTTT

D gene: TRBD1
J gene: TRBJ2-3
V gene: TRBV7-9
clone size: NA
CDR3 protein: CASSLRGQTSTDTQYF
CDR3 DNA: TGTGCCAGCAGCTTACGGGGACAGACTAGCACAGATACGCAGTATTTT

D gene: TRBD2
J gene: TRBJ2-1
V gene: TRBV4-1
clone size: NA
CDR3 protein: CASSTLERGDNEQFF
CDR3 DNA: TGCGCCAGCAGCACTCTTGAGCGGGGGGACAATGAGCAGTTCTTC

D gene: TRBD1
J gene: TRBJ2-2
V gene: TRBV7-8
clone size: NA
CDR3 protein: CASSLGQGDGTGELFF
CDR3 DNA: TGTGCCAGCAGTCTGGGACAGGGGGACGGCACCGGGGAGCTGTTTTTT

D gene: NA
J gene: TRBJ1-1
V gene: TRBV9
clone size: few
CDR3 protein: CASSSHLEGPEAFF
CDR3 DNA: TGTGCCAGCAGCTCCCACCTGGAGGGGCCTGAAGCTTTCTTT

D gene: TRBD1
J gene: TRBJ2-1
V gene: TRBV12-3/TRBV12-4
clone size: NA
CDR3 protein: CASSLTGADEQFF
CDR3 DNA: TGTGCCAGCAGCCTTACAGGGGCTGATGAGCAGTTCTTC

D gene: TRBD1
J gene: TRBJ1-2
V gene: TRBV6-6
clone size: NA
CDR3 protein: CASSAPGQALYGYTF
CDR3 DNA: TGTGCCAGCAGTGCTCCGGGACAGGCCCTTTATGGCTACACCTTC

D gene: NA
J gene: TRBJ2-2
V gene: TRBV6-4
clone size: NA
CDR3 protein: CASSPHLNTGELFF
CDR3 DNA: TGTGCCAGCAGTCCCCACCTGAACACCGGGGAGCTGTTTTTT

D gene: NA
J gene: TRBJ1-1
V gene: TRBV30
clone size: NA
CDR3 protein: CAWRGRTEAFF
CDR3 DNA: TGTGCCTGGAGGGGGCGGACTGAAGCTTTCTTT

D gene: NA
J gene: TRBJ1-1
V gene: TRBV6-5
clone size: NA
CDR3 protein: CASSYSTVGNTEAFF
CDR3 DNA: TGTGCCAGCAGTTACTCGACCGTTGGGAACACTGAAGCTTTCTTT

D gene: NA
J gene: TRBJ2-1
V gene: TRBV6-6
clone size: NA
CDR3 protein: CASTTSAGRYNEQFF
CDR3 DNA: TGTGCCAGCACCACTTCAGCGGGTCGTTACAATGAGCAGTTCTTC

D gene: TRBD1
J gene: TRBJ1-1
V gene: TRBV19
clone size: once
CDR3 protein: CASITQGEPNTEAFF
CDR3 DNA: TGTGCCAGTATTACACAGGGGGAACCGAACACTGAAGCTTTCTTT

D gene: NA
J gene: TRBJ1-1
V gene: TRBV6-6
clone size: NA
CDR3 protein: CASNQKWGTEAFF
CDR3 DNA: TGTGCCAGCAACCAAAAATGGGGGACTGAAGCTTTCTTT

D gene: TRBD1
J gene: TRBJ2-5
V gene: TRBV18
clone size: once
CDR3 protein: CASSTGQGDTETQYF
CDR3 DNA: TGTGCCAGCTCGACCGGACAGGGTGATACGGAGACCCAGTACTTC

D gene: TRBD1
J gene: TRBJ1-2
V gene: TRBV7-2
clone size: NA
CDR3 protein: CASSLASGGGYGYTF
CDR3 DNA: TGTGCCAGCAGCTTAGCATCAGGGGGAGGCTATGGCTACACCTTC

D gene: NA
J gene: TRBJ1-5
V gene: TRBV24-1
clone size: NA
CDR3 protein: CATSGGTSLTPSNQPQHF
CDR3 DNA: TGTGCCACCAGCGGAGGGACATCCCTGACCCCCTCCAATCAGCCCCAGCATTTT

D gene: TRBD1
J gene: TRBJ1-2
V gene: TRBV5-1
clone size: NA
CDR3 protein: CASSLSRGRGDYGYTF
CDR3 DNA: TGCGCCAGCAGCTTAAGCAGGGGGCGCGGGGACTATGGCTACACCTTC

D gene: TRBD1
J gene: TRBJ2-1
V gene: TRBV18
clone size: once
CDR3 protein: CASSPVRQGDEQFF
CDR3 DNA: TGTGCCAGCTCACCAGTGCGACAGGGCGATGAGCAGTTCTTC

D gene: NA
J gene: TRBJ2-3
V gene: TRBV12-5
clone size: NA
CDR3 protein: CASGLRLTDTQYF
CDR3 DNA: TGTGCTAGTGGTTTAAGACTCACAGATACGCAGTATTTT

D gene: NA
J gene: TRBJ2-2
V gene: TRBV6-5
clone size: NA
CDR3 protein: CASTTAYDDTGELFF
CDR3 DNA: TGTGCCAGCACGACAGCCTACGACGACACCGGGGAGCTGTTTTTT

D gene: NA
J gene: TRBJ1-6
V gene: TRBV28
clone size: few
CDR3 protein: CASSSGNSPLHF
CDR3 DNA: TGTGCCAGCAGCTCAGGGAATTCACCCCTCCACTTT

D gene: NA
J gene: TRBJ1-2
V gene: TRBV7-2
clone size: once
CDR3 protein: CASSLTRAGNYGYTF
CDR3 DNA: TGTGCCAGCAGCTTAACAAGGGCGGGAAACTATGGCTACACCTTC

D gene: NA
J gene: TRBJ1-2
V gene: TRBV3-1/TRBV3-2
clone size: NA
CDR3 protein: CASSQDRWEEGYTF
CDR3 DNA: TGTGCCAGCAGCCAAGATAGGTGGGAAGAGGGCTACACCTTC

D gene: NA
J gene: TRBJ1-5
V gene: TRBV19
clone size: NA
CDR3 protein: CASSIMGVSNQPQHF
CDR3 DNA: TGTGCCAGTAGTATTATGGGGGTTAGCAATCAGCCCCAGCATTTT

D gene: NA
J gene: TRBJ1-5
V gene: TRBV2
clone size: NA
CDR3 protein: CASSEKQFSNQPQHF
CDR3 DNA: TGTGCCAGCAGTGAAAAACAGTTTAGCAATCAGCCCCAGCATTTT

D gene: NA
J gene: TRBJ2-5
V gene: TRBV12-3/TRBV12-4
clone size: once
CDR3 protein: CASSWIQETQYF
CDR3 DNA: TGTGCCAGCAGTTGGATTCAAGAGACCCAGTACTTC

D gene: TRBD1
J gene: TRBJ2-1
V gene: TRBV5-1
clone size: once
CDR3 protein: CASQGQGAGNEQFF
CDR3 DNA: TGCGCCAGCCAAGGACAGGGGGCAGGGAATGAGCAGTTCTTC

D gene: NA
J gene: TRBJ2-2
V gene: TRBV27
clone size: NA
CDR3 protein: CASSSPGASGELFF
CDR3 DNA: TGTGCCAGCAGTTCCCCAGGGGCGAGCGGGGAGCTGTTTTTT

D gene: NA
J gene: TRBJ1-1
V gene: TRBV28
clone size: NA
CDR3 protein: CASTGSGGVRMGEAFF
CDR3 DNA: TGTGCCAGCACCGGAAGCGGGGGGGTACGTATGGGGGAAGCTTTCTTT

D gene: TRBD2
J gene: TRBJ2-5
V gene: TRBV28
clone size: once
CDR3 protein: CASSVTSGGGKTQYF
CDR3 DNA: TGTGCCAGCAGTGTGACTAGCGGGGGCGGGAAGACCCAGTACTTC

D gene: NA
J gene: TRBJ1-2
V gene: TRBV6-5
clone size: NA
CDR3 protein: CASRTTGLNGYTF
CDR3 DNA: TGTGCCAGCCGGACTACAGGTCTTAATGGCTACACCTTC

D gene: NA
J gene: TRBJ2-3
V gene: TRBV6-6
clone size: NA
CDR3 protein: CASSYSSGTDTQYF
CDR3 DNA: TGTGCCAGCAGTTACTCCTCGGGGACAGATACGCAGTATTTT

D gene: NA
J gene: TRBJ1-1
V gene: TRBV6-5
clone size: NA
CDR3 protein: CASSYSGFGVYEAFF
CDR3 DNA: TGTGCCAGCAGTTACTCGGGTTTTGGGGTGTATGAAGCTTTCTTT

D gene: TRBD1
J gene: TRBJ2-1
V gene: TRBV6-5
clone size: NA
CDR3 protein: CASSSGTGGINEQFF
CDR3 DNA: TGTGCCAGCAGTTCCGGGACAGGGGGTATCAATGAGCAGTTCTTC

D gene: NA
J gene: TRBJ1-2
V gene: TRBV6-2/TRBV6-3
clone size: NA
CDR3 protein: CASSSGANYGYTF
CDR3 DNA: TGTGCCAGCAGTTCAGGGGCTAACTATGGCTACACCTTC

D gene: NA
J gene: TRBJ1-5
V gene: TRBV12-3/TRBV12-4
clone size: NA
CDR3 protein: CASTGRQNQPQHF
CDR3 DNA: TGTGCCAGCACGGGGAGGCAAAATCAGCCCCAGCATTTT